This is a list of T cell receptor beta chains from one sample in a study of blood T cell repertoires in COVID-19. The table came from immunoSEQ multiplex PCR; TCRdb's copy has only in-frame clones and leaves some out. Counted here are under 200,000 clones, around nine tenths occurring once; the ten biggest clones make up approximately 10%. The sequencing input was peripheral blood. These TCRs come from a woman in her sixties or seventies with COVID-19, enrolled during active disease. Each CDR3 is given with its conserved first and last residue. Each record gives: D gene, V gene, J gene, clone size, CDR3 DNA, CDR3 protein. A D gene is named only where the DNA matches it firmly. A row's size may be missing; if present it is once, few, many or a size class.

>.|TRBV4-1|TRBJ2-7|.
TGCGCCAGCAGCCAGAGGCACCTAGGGAGCTCCTACGAGCAGTACTTC
CASSQRHLGSSYEQYF
>TRBD2|TRBV4-1|TRBJ2-3|.
TGCGCCAGCAGCCAAGATGAATCGGGGGGGAGCACAGATACGCAGTATTTT
CASSQDESGGSTDTQYF
>.|TRBV5-7|TRBJ2-7|.
TGTGCCAGCAGCTTGGCGTTGTGTCCTGACCGGGACTCCTACGAGCAGTACTTC
CASSLALCPDRDSYEQYF
>.|TRBV29-1|TRBJ2-2|.
TGCAGCGTTGGGGGGGACCCACCCACCGGGGAGCTGTTTTTT
CSVGGDPPTGELFF
>TRBD1|TRBV5-6|TRBJ1-6|.
TGTGCCAGCAGCTTCCACCCGACAGGGGATTCACCCCTCCACTTT
CASSFHPTGDSPLHF
>.|TRBV27|TRBJ2-3|.
TGTGCCAGCAGTACCCGGCTAGTGGGGGCAGGGCCGCGGGATACGCAGTATTTT
CASSTRLVGAGPRDTQYF
>.|TRBV5-1|TRBJ2-1|.
TGCGCCAGCAGCCCAACGCCGGGACTTCAAAATGAGCAGTTCTTC
CASSPTPGLQNEQFF
>.|TRBV7-3|TRBJ2-3|.
TGTGCCAGCAGCTTAAGACAGGCCTCGCGAGGCACAGATACGCAGTATTTT
CASSLRQASRGTDTQYF
>TRBD1|TRBV7-9|TRBJ1-4|.
TGTGCCAGCAGCTTAGGACAGGGGTACAATGAAAAACTGTTTTTT
CASSLGQGYNEKLFF
>TRBD1|TRBV7-2|TRBJ1-2|.
TGTGCCAGCAGCTTAGCCGGGACAGCCGACTATGGCTACACCTTC
CASSLAGTADYGYTF
>TRBD1|TRBV7-2|TRBJ1-3|.
TGTGCCAGCAGCGCCGGACAGGGGGCTGGAAACACCATATATTTT
CASSAGQGAGNTIYF
>.|TRBV2|TRBJ1-5|.
TGTGCCAGCAGAAGGGGCAGCTCAATCAATCAGCCCCAGCATTTT
CASRRGSSINQPQHF
>TRBD1|TRBV29-1|TRBJ2-1|.
TGCAGCGTGGGTTGGATATTTCACTATAAGGGGGCTGGGGATGAGCAGTTCTTC
CSVGWIFHYKGAGDEQFF
>.|TRBV14|TRBJ1-1|.
TGTGCCAGCAGCCAGTTTGAGAAAGCTTTCTTT
CASSQFEKAFF
>TRBD1|TRBV5-8|TRBJ1-6|.
TGTGCCAGCAGCTTTGGGACAGGACAGTCACCCCTCCACTTT
CASSFGTGQSPLHF
>.|TRBV4-1|TRBJ2-7|.
TGCGCCAGCAGCCAAGATCAGGGACAAATCTACGAGCAGTACTTC
CASSQDQGQIYEQYF
>.|TRBV6-5|TRBJ1-5|.
TGTGCCAGCAGGTCAATAGACACTCAGCCCCAGCATTTT
CASRSIDTQPQHF
>TRBD1|TRBV5-4|TRBJ1-1|.
TGTGCCAGCAGCCCGATTTCAAGCAGGGGGCTGAACACTGAAGCTTTCTTT
CASSPISSRGLNTEAFF
>TRBD1|TRBV2|TRBJ2-4|.
TGTGCCAGCGCTCGACAGGGAAACATTCAGTACTTC
CASARQGNIQYF
>TRBD2|TRBV5-1|TRBJ2-1|.
TGCGCCAGCAGCACGGGACTAGCGAAATACAATGAGCAGTTCTTC
CASSTGLAKYNEQFF
>.|TRBV5-1|TRBJ2-3|once
TGCGCCAGCAGCTTGGGACCGGGGGGCCCCACAGATACGCAGTATTTT
CASSLGPGGPTDTQYF
>.|TRBV3-1/TRBV3-2|TRBJ1-2|few
TGTGCCAGCAGCCAAGTTCGGGCAGGACAAAACTATGGCTACACCTTC
CASSQVRAGQNYGYTF
>.|TRBV30|TRBJ2-5|.
TGTGCCTGGAGTAGGGGGTCAGAGACCCAGTACTTC
CAWSRGSETQYF